The next 28 T cell receptor beta chains were all read from a single sample in a study of regulatory T cells in long-lasting Graves disease. The time point here: newly diagnosed GD, antithyroid drugs for less than 3 months. RNA isolated from PBMCs was used to make the TCR library. Combining iRepertoire HTBI primers with Arm-PCR of CDR3 regions, the authors built TCR beta libraries. MiXCR, applied by TCRdb to the multiplex PCR reads, yields one record per CDR3 protein. The table lists some 560,000 distinct CDR3 sequences, about 15% of them singletons, with approximately 25% in the top ten. This same sample was also taken into another study, of T cells in Graves' hyperthyroidism and ophthalmopathy.

Sequencing was performed on peripheral blood mononuclear cells (PBMCs), taken at new diagnosis, from a patient treated with antithyroid drugs. All receptors derive from a woman aged 35-65 years with Graves disease.

This clonotype was counted ten times or more. The chain links TRBV10-3 to TRBJ2-3; TRBD1 agrees at 7 bases. CDR1 and CDR2 (germline): ENHRY, SYGVKD. This CDR3 has 14 amino acids. The trim removed 7 bases at V and 0 bases at J, leaving 4 bases unmatched. The CDR3 is CAIKETGSTDTQYF. The CDR3 nucleotides read TGTGCCATCAAGGAGACAGGGAGCACAGATACGCAGTATTTT.

The chain employs TRBV27 and TRBJ1-4; possibly TRBD1 for D (5 bases). The CDR3 has 16 amino acids. Trimming removed 3 bases from V and 3 bases from J, with 14 bases in between. From germline, CDR1 is MNHEY and CDR2 SMNVEV (reference sequence). CDR3 in amino acids: CASSFLPGTANEKLFF. CDR3 DNA sequence: TGTGCCAGCAGTTTCCTACCCGGGACGGCTAATGAAAAACTGTTTTTT.

As to this clonotype: This sequence may be a read error, since a much larger clone differs from it by one base. The chain employs TRBV6-5 and TRBJ1-1, with a tentative D call TRBD1 (5 bases). Per germline, CDR1 MNHEY and CDR2 SVGAGI. The CDR3 length is 15 residues. Here the CDR3 reads CASSYSSGGRTEALF. The CDR3 DNA reads as TGTGCCAGCAGTTATTCGTCGGGGGGTCGGACTGAAGCTCTCTTT.

This clonotype was observed a handful of times. The chain is built from TRBV9 and TRBJ2-7; D may be TRBD1 or TRBD2 (5 bases each). Germline CDR1 reads SGDLS; CDR2 reads YYNGEE. Trimming took 3 bases from V and 5 from J, leaving 15 bases between them. The CDR3 spans 14 residues. The CDR3 bases are TGTGCCAGCAGCGGACCCCTAGGGGACCACGAGCAGTACTTC. This encodes CASSGPLGDHEQYF.

There are many counts of this clonotype. The chain carries TRBV2 and TRBJ1-5; D unresolved. V lost 5 bases and J lost 2, with 13 bases in between. Per germline, CDR1 SNHLY and CDR2 FYNNEI. The CDR3 is 15 residues long. CDR3 sequence (DNA): TGTGCCAGCAGTTCTGACTTCCGCGGCAATCAGCCCCAGCATTTT. It encodes CASSSDFRGNQPQHF.

The table lists this clonotype with many counts. The V and J genes are TRBV2 and TRBJ2-7; tentative D call: TRBD1 (6 bases). V was shortened by 6 bases and J by 3 bases, with 12 bases between the two germline ends. There are 13 residues in the CDR3. Germline V CDR1 and CDR2: SNHLY, FYNNEI. CDR3: CASSGQSYYEQYF. The CDR3 DNA reads TGTGCCAGCAGCGGACAGAGCTACTACGAGCAGTACTTC. Full variable domain (missing parts from reference TRBV2 and TRBJ2-7): EPEVTQTPSHQVTQMGQEVILRCVPISNHLYFYWYRQILGQKVEFLVSFYNNEISEKSEIFDDQFSVERPDGSNFTLKIRSTKLEDSAMYFCASSGQSYYEQYFGPGTRLTVT.

Many counts were recorded for this clonotype. This chain uses TRBV19 with TRBJ1-1; D not resolved. Germline V gene sequence: CDR1 LNHDA, CDR2 SQIVND (reference sequence). This CDR3 is built from 15 residues. V shed 5 bases and J shed 0 bases, with 13 bases lying between them. DNA for the CDR3: TGTGCCAGTAGTCGTGCATTCTCCATGAACACTGAAGCTTTCTTT. Protein: CASSRAFSMNTEAFF.

This clonotype occurred many times. This chain links TRBV29-1 with TRBJ2-7, with 9 bases lining up with TRBD2. This CDR3 region has 14 residues. The junction had 13 bases not matched to a gene; V was cut back by 6 bases and J by 7 bases. Germline V gene lookup returns CDR1 SQVTM and CDR2 ANQGSEA. In DNA, the CDR3 is TGCAGCGTATACCTAGCGGGGCGAGTAAGAGAGCAGTACTTC. The encoded protein is CSVYLAGRVREQYF.

This clonotype was seen a handful of times. V usage is TRBV30 and J usage is TRBJ2-3; possibly TRBD1 or TRBD2 for D (6 bases each). Germline CDR1 and CDR2: GTSNPN and SVGIG (reference sequence). This CDR3 is built from 14 residues. The V and J ends lost 2 bases and 1 base respectively, with 10 bases between them. The DNA for the CDR3 is TGTGCCTGGAGTTGGGGGGCAGGCACAGATACGCAGTATTTT. Translating gives CAWSWGAGTDTQYF. Variable domain in full (rest from reference TRBV30 and TRBJ2-3): SQTIHQWPATLVQPVGSPLSLECTVEGTSNPNLYWYRQAAGRGLQLLFYSVGIGQISSEVPQNLSASRPQDRQFILSSKKLLLSDSGFYLCAWSWGAGTDTQYFGPGTRLTVL.

This clonotype was observed at least ten times. The J gene is TRBJ1-1, the V gene TRBV20-1; the D is unclear. Germline V gene sequence: CDR1 DFQATT, CDR2 SNEGSKA (reference sequence). V lost 0 bases and J 3 bases, leaving 8 bases between the germline ends. The CDR3 contains 13 residues. Here the CDR3 DNA reads TGCAGTGCTAGAGATAGCAGGTACACTGAAGCTTTCTTT. Amino acids: CSARDSRYTEAFF.

The chain combines TRBV20-1 with TRBJ2-2, with 8 bases that match TRBD2. The length of the CDR3 is 16 residues. V shed 0 bases and J 6 bases; nucleotides not matched to a gene: 9. Germline CDR1 DFQATT, CDR2 SNEGSKA (reference sequence). CDR3 amino acids: CSAREPPGLDAGELFF. The DNA of the CDR3 is TGCAGTGCTAGAGAGCCGCCGGGACTAGATGCCGGGGAGCTGTTTTTT.

Of note for this clonotype: This may arise from a read error, as a much more abundant clone is one base away. The chain links TRBV2 to TRBJ2-1; perhaps D is TRBD1 or TRBD2 (5 bases each). The CDR3 is 14 amino acids. The germline CDR1 and CDR2 sequences are SNHLY and FYNNEI. V shed 3 bases and J shed 10 bases, with 16 bases lying between them. Here the CDR3 DNA reads TGTGCCAGCAGTGAGAGGGGCGTCGCCTACGAGCAGTTCTTC. It specifies CASSERGVAYEQFF.

There are many counts of this clonotype. This CDR3 reads CASSQRGQRGTEAFF. CDR3 in DNA: TGTGCCAGCAGCCAAAGGGGACAGAGGGGCACTGAAGCTTTCTTT. The J gene is TRBJ1-1, the V gene TRBV3-1; 7 nucleotides agree with TRBD1. V lost 2 bases and J lost 4; bases outside the gene matches: 7. There are 15 residues in the CDR3. The germline CDR1 and CDR2 sequences are LGHDT and YNNKEL (reference sequence).

This clonotype was detected ten times or more. V and J are TRBV5-1 and TRBJ2-1, with TRBD1 matching over 9 bases. CDR3 size: 16 residues. The trim removed 0 bases at V and 8 bases at J, leaving 9 bases unmatched. Germline CDR1 SGHRS, CDR2 YFSETQ. This chain's CDR3 is CASSLVGQGIRDEQFF. Here the CDR3 DNA reads TGCGCCAGCAGCTTGGTGGGACAGGGAATTCGGGATGAGCAGTTCTTC.

This clonotype appeared many times. The chain uses TRBV2 and TRBJ1-5; D gene ambiguous. Deletions cut 1 base from V and 7 bases from J, with 14 bases between. Germline V lookup: CDR1 SNHLY, CDR2 FYNNEI. CDR3 size: 15 residues. The CDR3 nucleotides read TGTGCCAGCAGTGAAGGGCCCAGCGAGGTCCAGCCCCAGCATTTT. Translating it yields CASSEGPSEVQPQHF.

The CDR3 nucleotides read TGCAGCGTTGAATCGGGACAGGGGGCATATGGCTACACCTTC. Its protein product is CSVESGQGAYGYTF. The V call is TRBV29-1, the J call TRBJ1-2; 12 nucleotides align to TRBD1. Germline lookup yields CDR1 SQVTM and CDR2 ANQGSEA. The CDR3 spans 14 residues. The trim removed 2 bases at V and 5 bases at J, leaving 3 bases unmatched. The full variable domain, its missing parts supplied by reference TRBV29-1 and TRBJ1-2, is SAVISQKPSRDICQRGTSLTIQCQVDSQVTMMFWYRQQPGQSLTLIATANQGSEATYESGFVIDKFPISRPNLTFSTLTVSNMSPEDSSIYLCSVESGQGAYGYTFGSGTRLTVV.

This clonotype has at least ten counts. The rearrangement uses TRBV2 and TRBJ1-5; no clear D. Looked up from germline, CDR1 is SNHLY and CDR2 is FYNNEI. The CDR3 runs to 13 residues. Trimming cost V 1 base and J 5 bases, with 6 bases left between them. In nucleotides, the CDR3 is TGTGCCAGCAGTGAAGGCGGTTATCAGCCCCAGCATTTT. Encoded protein: CASSEGGYQPQHF.

This clonotype turned up a few times. The genes are TRBV24-1 and TRBJ2-2; the D gene is possibly TRBD2 (6 bases). CDR1 and CDR2 (germline): KGHDR, SFDVKD. The length of the CDR3 is 16 residues. V dropped 5 bases and J dropped 0 bases, with 12 bases sitting between them. CDR3 in amino acids: CATSGGWDSNTGELFF. The DNA of the CDR3 is TGTGCCACCAGTGGGGGGTGGGACTCGAACACCGGGGAGCTGTTTTTT.

This clonotype has a count of ten or more. CDR3 sequence reads: CASRGYEQYF. DNA for the CDR3: TGTGCCAGCAGGGGCTACGAGCAGTACTTC. This chain links TRBV28 with TRBJ2-7; the D is unclear. Per germline, CDR1 MDHEN and CDR2 SYDVKM. V dropped 6 bases and J dropped 3 bases, with 3 bases sitting between them. CDR3 length equals 10 residues.

This clonotype has only one observation. A much bigger clone sits one base away, suggesting this may be a read error. The rearrangement links TRBV12-5 to TRBJ2-7; possibly TRBD1 for D (6 bases). The CDR3 is 15 residues long. The germline V gene has CDR1 LGHNT and CDR2 FRNRAP. V dropped 6 bases and J dropped 0 bases, with 15 bases sitting between them. The CDR3 DNA reads as TGTGCTAGTGGCCTCAGGGGCGTCGGCTCCTACGAGCAGTACTTC. Translating it yields CASGLRGVGSYEQYF.

The rearrangement uses TRBV19 and TRBJ2-3; the D gene is possibly TRBD1 (6 bases). The CDR3 spans 14 residues. Trimming stripped 2 bases from V and 3 bases from J, with 9 bases between. CDR1 is LNHDA and CDR2 is SQIVND in the germline V gene (reference sequence). The CDR3 nucleotides read TGTGCCAGTAGTATACCCGGACAGACAGATACGCAGTATTTT. Protein: CASSIPGQTDTQYF.

This clonotype was seen more than once but under ten times. The chain couples TRBV29-1 to TRBJ2-7; D ambiguous. The CDR3 sequence is 12 residues long. Germline values: CDR1 SQVTM, CDR2 ANQGSEA. V was pared by 4 bases and J by 0 bases, with 7 bases between. The chain's CDR3 is CSVVDSSYEQYF. The CDR3 nucleotides are TGCAGCGTTGTTGATAGCTCCTACGAGCAGTACTTC.

This clonotype was picked up many times. This sequence joins TRBV11-3 and TRBJ2-3; perhaps TRBD1 as D (6 bases). The germline V gene encodes CDR1 SGHNT and CDR2 YENEEA. Trimming cost V 7 bases and J 5 bases, with 25 bases left between them. The CDR3 covers 17 residues. In DNA form, the CDR3 reads TGTGCCAGCACCTCGTCAGGGCGAGGGGGTTCGCTAGATACGCAGTATTTT. It codes for CASTSSGRGGSLDTQYF.

In this sample, this clonotype turned up many times. The V and J genes are TRBV7-9 and TRBJ2-5; tentatively, D is TRBD2 (6 bases). CDR3 length equals 14 residues. The V end lost 1 base, the J end lost 2 bases, and 8 bases lay between the germline ends. Germline loops: CDR1 SEHNR, CDR2 FQNEAQ (reference sequence). The CDR3 sequence: CASSLELAQETQYF. Written as DNA, the CDR3 is TGTGCCAGCAGCTTAGAACTAGCTCAAGAGACCCAGTACTTC.

The V gene is TRBV29-1, the J gene TRBJ1-3; TRBD1 aligns across 7 bases. This CDR3 comprises 12 residues. V dropped 7 bases and J dropped 3; count of bases not matched to a gene: 3. Per germline, CDR1 SQVTM and CDR2 ANQGSEA. CDR3 coding DNA: TGCAGCGCTCGGACAGGTGGAAACACCATATATTTT. It translates to CSARTGGNTIYF.

As regards this clonotype: As the CDR3 is not closed by the conserved phenylalanine or tryptophan, this likely results from a read error. The rearrangement links TRBV5-1 to TRBJ1-5; unclear D gene. Germline assignment: CDR1 SGHRS and CDR2 YFSETQ. V lost 2 bases and J lost 4, with 7 bases in between. CDR3 size: 13 residues. The CDR3 is CASSLSLNQPQHL. CDR3 sequence (DNA): TGCGCCAGCAGCTTATCCCTAAATCAGCCCCAGCATTTA.

This clonotype has just one count. The chain is built from TRBV2 and TRBJ2-7, with 7 bases identical to TRBD1. This CDR3 has 16 residues. With V trimmed by 6 bases and J by 2 bases, 13 bases remained unmatched. The V gene's germline CDR1 is SNHLY and CDR2 FYNNEI. CDR3: CASRVFQGDWTYEQYF. CDR3 coding DNA: TGTGCCAGCAGAGTCTTTCAGGGGGATTGGACCTACGAGCAGTACTTC.

Many counts were recorded for this clonotype. This sequence joins TRBV2 and TRBJ1-2; D is ambiguous. CDR1 is SNHLY, CDR2 FYNNEI, per germline. V lost 5 bases, J lost 6 bases, and 7 bases lay in between. The CDR3 runs to 11 residues. The CDR3 DNA reads TGTGCCAGCAGTAAACATGATGGCTACACCTTC. This translates into CASSKHDGYTF.